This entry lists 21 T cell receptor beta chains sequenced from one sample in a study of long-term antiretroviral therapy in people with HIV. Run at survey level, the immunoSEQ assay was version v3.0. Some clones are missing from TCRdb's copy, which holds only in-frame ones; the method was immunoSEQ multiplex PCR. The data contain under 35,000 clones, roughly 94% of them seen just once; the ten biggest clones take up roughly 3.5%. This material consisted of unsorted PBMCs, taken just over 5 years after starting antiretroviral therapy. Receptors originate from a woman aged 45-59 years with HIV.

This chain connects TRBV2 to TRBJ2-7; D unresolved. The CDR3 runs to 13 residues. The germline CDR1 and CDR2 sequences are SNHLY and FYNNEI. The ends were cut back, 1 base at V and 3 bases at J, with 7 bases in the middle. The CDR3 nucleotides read TGTGCCAGCAGTGAAGACGAGGTCTACGAGCAGTACTTC. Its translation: CASSEDEVYEQYF.

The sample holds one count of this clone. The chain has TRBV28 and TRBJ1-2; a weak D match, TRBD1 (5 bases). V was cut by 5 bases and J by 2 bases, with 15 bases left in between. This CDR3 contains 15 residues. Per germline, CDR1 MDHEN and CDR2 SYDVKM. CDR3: CASSPADTGNYGYTF. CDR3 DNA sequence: TGTGCCAGCAGTCCGGCCGATACAGGAAACTATGGCTACACCTTC.

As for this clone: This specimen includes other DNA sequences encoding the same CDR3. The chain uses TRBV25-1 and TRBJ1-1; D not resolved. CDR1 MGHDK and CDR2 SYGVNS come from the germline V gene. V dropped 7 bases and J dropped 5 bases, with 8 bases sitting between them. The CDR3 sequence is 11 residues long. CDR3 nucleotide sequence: TGTGCCAGCAACGGAGGGACTGAAGCTTTCTTT. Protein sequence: CASNGGTEAFF.

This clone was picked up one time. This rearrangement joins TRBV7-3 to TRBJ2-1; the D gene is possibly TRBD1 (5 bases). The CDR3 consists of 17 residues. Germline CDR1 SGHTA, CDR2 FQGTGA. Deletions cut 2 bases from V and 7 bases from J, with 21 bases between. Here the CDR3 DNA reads TGTGCCAGCAGCTTAGGGGCACAGGAAAATAGAATGAATGAGCAGTTCTTC. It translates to CASSLGAQENRMNEQFF. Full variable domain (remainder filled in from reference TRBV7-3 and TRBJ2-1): GAGVSQTPSNKVTEKGKYVELRCDPISGHTALYWYRQSLGQGPEFLIYFQGTGAADDSGLPNDRFFAVRPEGSVSTLKIQRTERGDSAVYLCASSLGAQENRMNEQFFGPGTRLTVL.

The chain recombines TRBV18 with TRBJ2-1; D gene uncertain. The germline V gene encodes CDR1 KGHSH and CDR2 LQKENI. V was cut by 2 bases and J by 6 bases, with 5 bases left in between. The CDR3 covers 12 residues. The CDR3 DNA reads TGTGCCAGCTCACCAAGGAGCAATGAGCAGTTCTTC. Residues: CASSPRSNEQFF.

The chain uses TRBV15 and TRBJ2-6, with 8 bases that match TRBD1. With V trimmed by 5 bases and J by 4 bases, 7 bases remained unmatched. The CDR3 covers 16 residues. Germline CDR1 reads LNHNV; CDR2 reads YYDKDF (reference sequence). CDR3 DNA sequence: TGTGCCACCAGCGGGCAGGGGGCAACGGGGGCCAACGTCCTGACTTTC. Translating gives CATSGQGATGANVLTF.

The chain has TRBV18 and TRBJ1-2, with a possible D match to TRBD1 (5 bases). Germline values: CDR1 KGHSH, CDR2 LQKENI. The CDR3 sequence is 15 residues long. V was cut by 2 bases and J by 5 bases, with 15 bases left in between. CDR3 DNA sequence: TGTGCCAGCTCACCAATCGGGGGTGATGGGTATGGCTACACCTTC. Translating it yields CASSPIGGDGYGYTF.

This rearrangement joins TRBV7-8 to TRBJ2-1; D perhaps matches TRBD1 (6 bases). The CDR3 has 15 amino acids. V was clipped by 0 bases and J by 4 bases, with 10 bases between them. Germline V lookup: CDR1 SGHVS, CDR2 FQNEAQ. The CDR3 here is CASSLAGTPYNEQFF. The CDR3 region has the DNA TGTGCCAGCAGCTTAGCGGGGACACCTTACAATGAGCAGTTCTTC. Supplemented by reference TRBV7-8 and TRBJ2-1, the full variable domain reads GAGVSQSPRYKVAKRGQDVALRCDPISGHVSLFWYQQALGQGPEFLTYFQNEAQLDKSGLPSDRFFAERPEGSVSTLKIQRTQQEDSAVYLCASSLAGTPYNEQFFGPGTRLTVL.

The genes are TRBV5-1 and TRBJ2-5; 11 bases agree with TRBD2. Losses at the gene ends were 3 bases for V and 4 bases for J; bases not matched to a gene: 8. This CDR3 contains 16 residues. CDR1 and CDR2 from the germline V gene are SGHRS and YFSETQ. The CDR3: CASSSRSGGAGETQYF. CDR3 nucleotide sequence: TGCGCCAGCAGCTCCCGTAGCGGGGGGGCGGGAGAGACCCAGTACTTC. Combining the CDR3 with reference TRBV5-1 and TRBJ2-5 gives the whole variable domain KAGVTQTPRYLIKTRGQQVTLSCSPISGHRSVSWYQQTPGQGLQFLFEYFSETQRNKGNFPGRFSGRQFSNSRSEMNVSTLELGDSALYLCASSSRSGGAGETQYFGPGTRLLVL.

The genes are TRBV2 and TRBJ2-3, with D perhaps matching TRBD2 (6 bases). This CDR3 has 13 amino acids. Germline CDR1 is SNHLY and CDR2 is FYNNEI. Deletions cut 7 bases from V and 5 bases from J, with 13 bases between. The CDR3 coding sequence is TGTGCCAGCAACGCCCTGCGGGGAGATACGCAGTATTTT. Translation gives CASNALRGDTQYF.

For the CDR3, the DNA is TGTGCTAGTGGTTTGATAGGACAGCGCTACGAGCAGTACTTC. It specifies CASGLIGQRYEQYF. V is TRBV12-5 and J is TRBJ2-7; D might be TRBD1 (6 bases). The V end lost 2 bases, the J end lost 3 bases, and 11 bases lay between the germline ends. This CDR3 is 14 amino acids long. Per the germline V gene, CDR1 is LGHNT and CDR2 is FRNRAP.

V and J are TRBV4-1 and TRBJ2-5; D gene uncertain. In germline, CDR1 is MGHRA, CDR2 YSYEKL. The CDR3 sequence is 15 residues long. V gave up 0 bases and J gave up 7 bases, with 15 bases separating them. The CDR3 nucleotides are TGCGCCAGCAGCCAAGATGTGGCCCAGGTTGGGACCCAGTACTTC. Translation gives CASSQDVAQVGTQYF.

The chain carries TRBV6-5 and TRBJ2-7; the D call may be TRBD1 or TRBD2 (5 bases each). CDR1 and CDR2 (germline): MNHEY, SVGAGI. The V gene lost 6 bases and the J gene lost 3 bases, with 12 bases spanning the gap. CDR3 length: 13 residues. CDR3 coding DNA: TGTGCCAGCAGATCCGGGACCAACTACGAGCAGTACTTC. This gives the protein CASRSGTNYEQYF.

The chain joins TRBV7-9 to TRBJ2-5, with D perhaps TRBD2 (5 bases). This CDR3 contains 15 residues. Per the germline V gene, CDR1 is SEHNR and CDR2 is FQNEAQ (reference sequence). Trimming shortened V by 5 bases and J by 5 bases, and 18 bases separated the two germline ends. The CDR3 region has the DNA TGTGCCAGCAGCCCCCCAGTACGAGGCGGGGAGACCCAGTACTTC. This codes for CASSPPVRGGETQYF. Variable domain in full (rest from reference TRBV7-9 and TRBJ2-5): DTGVSQNPRHKITKRGQNVTFRCDPISEHNRLYWYRQTLGQGPEFLTYFQNEAQLEKSRLLSDRFSAERPKGSFSTLEIQRTEQGDSAMYLCASSPPVRGGETQYFGPGTRLLVL.

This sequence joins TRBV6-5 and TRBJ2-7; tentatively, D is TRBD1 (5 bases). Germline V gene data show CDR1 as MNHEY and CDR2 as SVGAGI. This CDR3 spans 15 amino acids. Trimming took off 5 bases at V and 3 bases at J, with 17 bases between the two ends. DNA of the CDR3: TGTGCCAGCAGTCCCGAGGCGGTCAGGGACTACGAGCAGTACTTC. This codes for CASSPEAVRDYEQYF.

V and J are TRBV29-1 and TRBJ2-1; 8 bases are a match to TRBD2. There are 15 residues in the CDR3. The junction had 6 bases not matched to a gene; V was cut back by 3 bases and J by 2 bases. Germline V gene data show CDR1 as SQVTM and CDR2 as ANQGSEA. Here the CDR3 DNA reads TGCAGCGTTGACGATAGCGGGGAAACCTACAATGAGCAGTTCTTC. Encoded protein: CSVDDSGETYNEQFF.

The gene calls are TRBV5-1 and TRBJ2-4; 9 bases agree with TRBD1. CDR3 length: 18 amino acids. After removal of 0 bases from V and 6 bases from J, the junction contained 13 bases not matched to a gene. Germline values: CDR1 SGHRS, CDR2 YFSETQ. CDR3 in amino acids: CASSLEGQGKLVGNIQYF. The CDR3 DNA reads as TGCGCCAGCAGCTTGGAGGGACAGGGCAAGTTGGTGGGAAACATTCAGTACTTC.

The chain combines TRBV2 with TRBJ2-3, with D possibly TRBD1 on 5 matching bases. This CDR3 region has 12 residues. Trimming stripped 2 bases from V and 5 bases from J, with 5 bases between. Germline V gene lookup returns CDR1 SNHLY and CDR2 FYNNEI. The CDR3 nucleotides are TGTGCCAGCAGTGAACAGGGAGATACGCAGTATTTT. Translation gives CASSEQGDTQYF.

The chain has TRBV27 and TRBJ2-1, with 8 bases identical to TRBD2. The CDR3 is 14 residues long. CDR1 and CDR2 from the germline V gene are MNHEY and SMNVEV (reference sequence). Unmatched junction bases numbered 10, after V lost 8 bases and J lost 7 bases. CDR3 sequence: CASGLGLAGNEQFF. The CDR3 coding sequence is TGTGCCAGCGGACTCGGACTAGCTGGGAATGAGCAGTTCTTC.

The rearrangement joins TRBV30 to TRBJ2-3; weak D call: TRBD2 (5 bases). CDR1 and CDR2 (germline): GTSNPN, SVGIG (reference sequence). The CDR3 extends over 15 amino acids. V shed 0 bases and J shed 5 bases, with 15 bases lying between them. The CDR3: CAWSVLAAGVDTQYF. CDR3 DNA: TGTGCCTGGAGTGTGCTTGCGGCGGGTGTAGATACGCAGTATTTT. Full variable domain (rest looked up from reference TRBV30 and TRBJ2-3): SQTIHQWPATLVQPVGSPLSLECTVEGTSNPNLYWYRQAAGRGLQLLFYSVGIGQISSEVPQNLSASRPQDRQFILSSKKLLLSDSGFYLCAWSVLAAGVDTQYFGPGTRLTVL.

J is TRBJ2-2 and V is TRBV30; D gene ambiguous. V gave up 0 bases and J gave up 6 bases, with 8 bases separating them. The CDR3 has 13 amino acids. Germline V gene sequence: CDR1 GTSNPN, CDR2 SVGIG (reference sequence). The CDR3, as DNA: TGTGCCTGGAGTGTCCTAAAAGCCGGGGAGCTGTTTTTT. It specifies CAWSVLKAGELFF. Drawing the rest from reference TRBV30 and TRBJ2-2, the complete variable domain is SQTIHQWPATLVQPVGSPLSLECTVEGTSNPNLYWYRQAAGRGLQLLFYSVGIGQISSEVPQNLSASRPQDRQFILSSKKLLLSDSGFYLCAWSVLKAGELFFGEGSRLTVL.